These 24 T cell receptor beta chains came from one sample sequenced in a study of blood T cell repertoires in COVID-19. Sequencing was performed with immunoSEQ multiplex PCR; in TCRdb, only in-frame clones are kept and a portion is missing. The sample includes around 24,000 clones, 90% of them seen just once. Sequencing used peripheral blood. The receptors were gathered from a man aged 70-80 years with acute or convalescent COVID-19.

The V call is TRBV18, the J call TRBJ1-2, with a tentative D call TRBD1 (5 bases). There are 15 residues in the CDR3. The germline V and J ends were trimmed by 0 bases and 0 bases, with 8 bases remaining between them. Germline V lookup: CDR1 KGHSH, CDR2 LQKENI. This CDR3 reads CASSPPPDTNYGYTF. In DNA, the CDR3 is TGTGCCAGCTCACCACCGCCGGACACTAACTATGGCTACACCTTC.

The CDR3 DNA is TGCAGTGCTAGTCTCGGAAACACCATATATTTT. This gives the protein CSASLGNTIYF. J is TRBJ1-3 and V is TRBV20-1, with D uncertain. In germline, CDR1 is DFQATT, CDR2 SNEGSKA (reference sequence). With 3 bases removed from V and 4 bases from J, the gap between germline ends came to 4 bases. This CDR3 is 11 amino acids long.

The V gene is TRBV7-6, the J gene TRBJ2-3, with 9 bases identical to TRBD2. The CDR3 loop spans 16 amino acids. With 3 bases clipped from V and 4 bases from J, the junction kept 8 bases outside the gene matches. Germline loops: CDR1 SGHVS, CDR2 FNYEAQ. CDR3 DNA sequence: TGTGCCAGCAGCTTTACTAGCGGGTCTCCCCCAGATACGCAGTATTTT. Its translation is CASSFTSGSPPDTQYF.

The V call is TRBV7-2, the J call TRBJ2-7; TRBD2 matches 11 bases. The CDR3 sequence is 17 residues long. Per germline, CDR1 SGHTA and CDR2 FQGNSA. The trim removed 5 bases at V and 0 bases at J, leaving 9 bases unmatched. The CDR3 sequence is CASSVGTSGWSSYEQYF. The CDR3 DNA is TGTGCCAGCAGCGTTGGGACTAGCGGATGGAGCTCCTACGAGCAGTACTTC.

The chain links TRBV2 to TRBJ1-1; D call uncertain. V shed 3 bases and J shed 1 base, with 6 bases lying between them. Germline V CDR1 and CDR2: SNHLY, FYNNEI. The CDR3 is made up of 13 amino acids. CDR3 DNA sequence: TGTGCCAGCAGTGAGGAGGGGAACACTGAAGCTTTCTTT. This sequence encodes CASSEEGNTEAFF.

The rearrangement links TRBV4-2 to TRBJ2-3, with 7 bases identical to TRBD2. The germline CDR1 and CDR2 sequences are LGHNA and YNFKEQ. V was clipped by 0 bases and J by 2 bases; unmatched bases: 14. The CDR3 length is 19 residues. The chain's CDR3 is CASSQESYSPGLLTDTQYF. The CDR3 DNA reads TGTGCCAGCAGCCAAGAATCTTATAGCCCGGGACTACTCACAGATACGCAGTATTTT.

The chain combines TRBV6-5 with TRBJ1-2; 7 nucleotides line up with TRBD1. The V and J ends lost 7 bases and 6 bases, in that order; junction bases with no gene match: 8. The CDR3 runs 13 residues. The germline V gene has CDR1 MNHEY and CDR2 SVGAGI. The CDR3 DNA sequence: TGTGCCAGCATTTTCAATGACAGGGATGGCTACACCTTC. This sequence encodes CASIFNDRDGYTF.

The chain is built from TRBV29-1 and TRBJ2-7, with D maybe TRBD1 (5 bases). With 5 bases removed from V and 5 bases from J, the gap between germline ends came to 10 bases. The CDR3 covers 11 residues. In germline, CDR1 is SQVTM, CDR2 ANQGSEA. CDR3 DNA: TGCAGCGTTCGCCAGGGTAACGAGCAGTACTTC. Translated, it gives CSVRQGNEQYF.

The chain recombines TRBV5-3 with TRBJ1-5, with 12 bases that match TRBD1. TRBV5-3 is given ORF status, its function remaining uncertain. CDR3 length equals 21 residues. The trim removed 2 bases at V and 3 bases at J, leaving 18 bases unmatched. The CDR3 reads CARSFHGGGRGQGASNQPQHF. CDR3 coding DNA: TGTGCCAGAAGCTTTCACGGCGGAGGGAGGGGACAGGGGGCCTCCAATCAGCCCCAGCATTTT.

The chain links TRBV6-2 or TRBV6-3 to TRBJ2-4; a weak D match, TRBD1 (6 bases). The germline V and J ends were trimmed by 5 bases and 0 bases, with 11 bases remaining between them. The CDR3 consists of 15 residues. Looked up from germline, CDR1 is MNHEY and CDR2 is SVGEGT. CDR3 residues: CASSNRALAKNIQYF. The CDR3 bases are TGTGCCAGCAGTAACAGGGCCCTAGCCAAAAACATTCAGTACTTC.

The V gene is TRBV5-8, the J gene TRBJ2-1; 8 bases line up with TRBD2. V gave up 4 bases and J gave up 4 bases; unmatched junction bases: 10. Germline values: CDR1 SGHTS, CDR2 YDEGEE. This CDR3 has 16 residues. CDR3 sequence (DNA): TGTGCCAGCAGCCCGTCTATTAGCGGGGATTACAATGAGCAGTTCTTC. Its translation is CASSPSISGDYNEQFF.

The V and J genes are TRBV7-2 and TRBJ1-4; D possibly corresponds to TRBD1 (5 bases). The CDR3 runs 15 residues. Trimming shortened V by 6 bases and J by 7 bases, and 18 bases separated the two germline ends. Germline V gene data show CDR1 as SGHTA and CDR2 as FQGNSA. The CDR3 is CASSAGLGEGEKLFF. The CDR3 DNA follows: TGTGCCAGCAGTGCAGGGTTAGGGGAAGGTGAAAAACTGTTTTTT. The variable domain in full, completed from reference TRBV7-2 and TRBJ1-4, reads GAGVSQSPSNKVTEKGKDVELRCDPISGHTALYWYRQSLGQGLEFLIYFQGNSAPDKSGLPSDRFSAERTGGSVSTLTIQRTQQEDSAVYLCASSAGLGEGEKLFFGSGTQLSVL.

This chain's CDR3 is CASLTGSDTQYF. CDR3 sequence (DNA): TGTGCCAGCCTGACAGGGTCGGATACGCAGTATTTT. The chain has TRBV6-5 and TRBJ2-3; 7 bases match TRBD1. The J segment lost 6 bases and the V segment lost 8 bases, leaving 5 bases of the junction unmatched. CDR3 length: 12 amino acids. CDR1 is MNHEY and CDR2 is SVGAGI in the germline V gene.

The chain combines TRBV2 with TRBJ1-1; unclear D gene. This CDR3 has 18 amino acids. Trimming stripped 1 base from V and 7 bases from J, with 25 bases between. Germline V gene data show CDR1 as SNHLY and CDR2 as FYNNEI. The CDR3 DNA reads TGTGCCAGCAGTGAAGAATTCCTTGGCCAATCCTTATCTGATGAAGCTTTCTTT. Its translation: CASSEEFLGQSLSDEAFF.

The chain couples TRBV2 to TRBJ2-5; D call uncertain. V shed 2 bases and J shed 2 bases, with 9 bases lying between them. The CDR3 length is 14 residues. Germline V gene data show CDR1 as SNHLY and CDR2 as FYNNEI. The CDR3 loop is CASSETSIQETQYF. CDR3 coding DNA: TGTGCCAGCAGTGAAACTTCGATTCAAGAGACCCAGTACTTC.

V and J are TRBV12-3 or TRBV12-4 and TRBJ1-1; D call uncertain. This CDR3 has 13 amino acids. With 10 bases removed from V and 4 bases from J, the gap between germline ends came to 16 bases. The CDR3 DNA follows: TGTGCCATCCTTAGGGAGGGTGCCACTGAAGCTTTCTTT. The encoded protein is CAILREGATEAFF.

This chain links TRBV19 with TRBJ1-5; no firm D call. The length of the CDR3 is 13 residues. Germline V gene lookup returns CDR1 LNHDA and CDR2 SQIVND (reference sequence). Between the trimmed V and J ends, which lost 8 bases and 0 bases, there was a span of 8 bases. This CDR3 is CASGGYSNQPQHF. CDR3 bases: TGTGCCAGTGGAGGATATAGCAATCAGCCCCAGCATTTT.

The chain couples TRBV2 to TRBJ1-4, with D possibly TRBD1 on 6 matching bases. This CDR3 has 18 amino acids. V was trimmed by 1 base and J by 3 bases, leaving 18 bases between them. In germline, CDR1 is SNHLY, CDR2 FYNNEI. The CDR3 sequence is CASSEGPVIDRPNEKLFF. The CDR3 coding sequence is TGTGCCAGCAGTGAAGGGCCCGTTATAGACAGGCCTAATGAAAAACTGTTTTTT.

The genes are TRBV15 and TRBJ2-2, with 10 bases fitting TRBD2. CDR3 size: 15 residues. J lost 7 bases, V lost 3 bases, and 5 bases had no gene match. Germline V gives CDR1 LNHNV, CDR2 YYDKDF (reference sequence). The CDR3, as DNA: TGTGCCACCAGCAGTCTAGCGGGAGTCGTCGGGGAGCTGTTTTTT. It encodes CATSSLAGVVGELFF.

J is TRBJ2-3 and V is TRBV3-1 (or the pseudogene TRBV3-2); D call uncertain. CDR3 size: 12 residues. V was trimmed by 4 bases and J by 4 bases, leaving 6 bases between them. Per germline, CDR1 LGHDT and CDR2 YNNKEL (reference sequence). The CDR3 sequence: CASSLSADTQYF. The CDR3 DNA follows: TGTGCCAGCAGCCTCTCTGCAGATACGCAGTATTTT.

The V gene is TRBV18, the J gene TRBJ2-3; D is uncertain. Trimming stripped 2 bases from V and 4 bases from J, with 7 bases between. This CDR3 contains 13 residues. Germline values: CDR1 KGHSH, CDR2 LQKENI. CDR3 nucleotides: TGTGCCAGCTCACCATCTAATGCAGATACGCAGTATTTT. Its translation: CASSPSNADTQYF.

V is TRBV5-1 and J is TRBJ2-7; the match to TRBD2 covers 11 bases. The germline CDR1 and CDR2 sequences are SGHRS and YFSETQ. With 4 bases clipped from V and 6 bases from J, the junction kept 9 bases outside the gene matches. The CDR3 runs 15 residues. This CDR3 is CASSPFLTSGAEQYF. DNA for the CDR3: TGCGCCAGCAGCCCTTTTTTGACTAGCGGGGCCGAGCAGTACTTC.

This CDR3 reads CASSPSALGAGGGETQYF. Here the CDR3 DNA reads TGTGCCAGCTCACCCTCCGCCTTAGGAGCGGGAGGAGGAGAGACCCAGTACTTC. The rearrangement joins TRBV18 to TRBJ2-5; 9 bases are a match to TRBD2. V gave up 3 bases and J gave up 4 bases; unmatched junction bases: 15. Per the germline V gene, CDR1 is KGHSH and CDR2 is LQKENI. This CDR3 is built from 18 residues.

This chain connects TRBV29-1 to TRBJ2-1, with TRBD1 identical over 9 bases. V lost 6 bases, J lost 6 bases, and 3 bases stayed unmatched. Germline loops: CDR1 SQVTM, CDR2 ANQGSEA. The CDR3 runs to 12 residues. The CDR3: CSVRQGGNEQFF. DNA for the CDR3: TGCAGCGTCAGACAGGGGGGCAATGAGCAGTTCTTC.